Sequencing of this TCR beta chain was carried out in a study of blood T cells in healthy people across ages. The V segment lost 1 base and the J segment 0 bases; nucleotides outside the gene matches: 0. This CDR3 is built from 16 residues. Germline V gene data show CDR1 as LNHNV and CDR2 as YYDKDF (reference sequence). Donors were systemically healthy Caucasian individuals from Russia aged roughly 6 to 100 years. This clonotype occurred once. Its specificity is unknown. Study-level findings and limits: Researchers judged that diversity estimates from one million T cells fell short of true values.

A second PCR of roughly 7 to 11 cycles used a sample-barcoded 5' primer and a J-beta primer mix. There were at least 3 million CDR3-containing paired-end reads obtained from each sample. TCRdb reprocessed the 5' RACE reads via MiXCR and lists one record per CDR3 protein. The sample yields 900,000 to 950,000 distinct CDR3 sequences, about 27% seen once. This sample also appeared in a second study, on T cells of mothers and their children. That work states: No T cell clones of persistent microchimeric origin were detected.

Sequencing input: blood. The receptor's source is a woman between 40 and 55 years old in good health. The chain combines TRBV15 with TRBJ1-3; 10 bases align to TRBD1. In nucleotides, the CDR3 is TGTGCCACCAGCAGAGGGACAGGGGGCTCTGGAAACACCATATATTTT. Translating gives CATSRGTGGSGNTIYF.